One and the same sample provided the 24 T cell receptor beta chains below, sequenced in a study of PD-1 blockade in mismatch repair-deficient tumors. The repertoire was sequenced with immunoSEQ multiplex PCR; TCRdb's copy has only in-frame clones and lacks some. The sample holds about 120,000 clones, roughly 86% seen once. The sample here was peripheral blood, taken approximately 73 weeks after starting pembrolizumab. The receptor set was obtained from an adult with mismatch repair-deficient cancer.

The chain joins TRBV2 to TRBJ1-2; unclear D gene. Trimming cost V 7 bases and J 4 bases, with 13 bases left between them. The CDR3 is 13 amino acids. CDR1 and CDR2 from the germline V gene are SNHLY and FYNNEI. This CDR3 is CASILLTSYGYTF. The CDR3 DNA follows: TGTGCCAGCATCCTCCTGACGAGCTATGGCTACACCTTC.

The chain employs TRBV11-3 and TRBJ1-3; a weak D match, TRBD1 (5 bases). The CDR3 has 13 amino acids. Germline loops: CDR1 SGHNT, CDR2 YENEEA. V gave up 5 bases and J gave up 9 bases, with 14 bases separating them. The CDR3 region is CASSLGEGSTIYF. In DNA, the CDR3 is TGTGCCAGCAGCCTTGGGGAGGGGAGCACCATATATTTT.

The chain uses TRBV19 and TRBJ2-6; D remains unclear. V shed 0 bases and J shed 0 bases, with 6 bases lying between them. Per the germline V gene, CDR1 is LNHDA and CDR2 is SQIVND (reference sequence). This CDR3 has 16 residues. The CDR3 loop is CASSIEVGSGANVLTF. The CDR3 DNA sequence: TGTGCCAGTAGTATAGAAGTGGGCTCTGGGGCCAACGTCCTGACTTTC. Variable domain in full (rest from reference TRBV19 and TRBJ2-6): DGGITQSPKYLFRKEGQNVTLSCEQNLNHDAMYWYRQDPGQGLRLIYYSQIVNDFQKGDIAEGYSVSREKKESFPLTVTSAQKNPTAFYLCASSIEVGSGANVLTFGAGSRLTVL.

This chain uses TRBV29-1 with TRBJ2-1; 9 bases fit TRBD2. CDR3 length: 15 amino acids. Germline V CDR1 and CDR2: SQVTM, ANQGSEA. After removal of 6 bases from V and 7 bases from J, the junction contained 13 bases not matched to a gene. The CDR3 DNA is TGCAGCGTAGTCTTAGCGGGGGCCCTTTTGAATGAGCAGTTCTTC. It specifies CSVVLAGALLNEQFF.

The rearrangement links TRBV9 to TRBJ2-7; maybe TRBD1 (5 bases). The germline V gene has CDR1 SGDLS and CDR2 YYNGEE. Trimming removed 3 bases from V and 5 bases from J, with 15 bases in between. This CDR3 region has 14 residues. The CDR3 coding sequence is TGTGCCAGCAGCGCCGGTCTCAGGGTAAACGAGCAGTACTTC. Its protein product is CASSAGLRVNEQYF.

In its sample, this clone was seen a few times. CDR3 in DNA: TGTGCCTGGAGTGTTGGCCAGGTTTACGAGCAGTACTTC. It yields the protein CAWSVGQVYEQYF. The gene calls are TRBV30 and TRBJ2-7; D unresolved. CDR1 is GTSNPN and CDR2 is SVGIG in the germline V gene (reference sequence). Trimming pared 0 bases from V and 4 bases from J, leaving 10 bases between. The CDR3 consists of 13 residues.

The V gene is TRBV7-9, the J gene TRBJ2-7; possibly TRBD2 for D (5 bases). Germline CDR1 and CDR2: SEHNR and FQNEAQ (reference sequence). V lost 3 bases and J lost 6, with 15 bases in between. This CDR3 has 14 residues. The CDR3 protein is CASSFYGVGVEQYF. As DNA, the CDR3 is TGTGCCAGCAGCTTCTACGGGGTAGGTGTCGAGCAGTACTTC. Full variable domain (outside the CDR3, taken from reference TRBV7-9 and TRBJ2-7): DTGVSQNPRHKITKRGQNVTFRCDPISEHNRLYWYRQTLGQGPEFLTYFQNEAQLEKSRLLSDRFSAERPKGSFSTLEIQRTEQGDSAMYLCASSFYGVGVEQYFGPGTRLTVT.

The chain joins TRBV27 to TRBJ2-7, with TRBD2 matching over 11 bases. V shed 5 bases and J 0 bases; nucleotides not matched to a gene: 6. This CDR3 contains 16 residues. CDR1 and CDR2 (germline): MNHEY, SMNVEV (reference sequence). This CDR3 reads CASSKGTSGLSYEQYF. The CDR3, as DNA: TGTGCCAGCAGTAAAGGGACTAGCGGACTCTCCTACGAGCAGTACTTC.

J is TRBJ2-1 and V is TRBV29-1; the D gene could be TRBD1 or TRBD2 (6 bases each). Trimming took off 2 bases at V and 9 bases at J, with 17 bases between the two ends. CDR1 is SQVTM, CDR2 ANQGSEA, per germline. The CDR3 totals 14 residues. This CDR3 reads CSVEKGGSGFEQFF. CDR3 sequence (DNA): TGCAGCGTTGAAAAGGGGGGAAGCGGCTTTGAGCAGTTCTTC.

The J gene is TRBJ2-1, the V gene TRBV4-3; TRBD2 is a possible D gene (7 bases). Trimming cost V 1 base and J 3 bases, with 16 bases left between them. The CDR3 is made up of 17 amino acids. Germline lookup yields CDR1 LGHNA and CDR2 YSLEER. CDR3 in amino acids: CASSQGLGGGGYNEQFF. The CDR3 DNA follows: TGCGCCAGCAGCCAAGGTCTAGGGGGAGGGGGCTACAATGAGCAGTTCTTC.

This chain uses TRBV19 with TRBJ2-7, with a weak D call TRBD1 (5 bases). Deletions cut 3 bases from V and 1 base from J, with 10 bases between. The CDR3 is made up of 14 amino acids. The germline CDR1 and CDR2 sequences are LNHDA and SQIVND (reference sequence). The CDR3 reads CASSIAQGSYEQYF. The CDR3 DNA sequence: TGTGCCAGTAGTATCGCGCAGGGTTCCTACGAGCAGTACTTC.

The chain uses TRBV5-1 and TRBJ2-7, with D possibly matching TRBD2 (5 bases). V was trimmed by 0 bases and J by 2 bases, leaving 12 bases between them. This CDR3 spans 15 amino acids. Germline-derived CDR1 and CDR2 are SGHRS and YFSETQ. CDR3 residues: CASSLAGVPPYEQYF. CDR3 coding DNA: TGCGCCAGCAGCTTGGCCGGGGTCCCACCCTACGAGCAGTACTTC.

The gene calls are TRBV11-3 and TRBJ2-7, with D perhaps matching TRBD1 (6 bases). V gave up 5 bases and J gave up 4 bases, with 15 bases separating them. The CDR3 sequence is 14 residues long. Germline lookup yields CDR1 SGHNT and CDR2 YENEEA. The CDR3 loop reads CASSVPGHPYEQYF. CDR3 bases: TGTGCCAGCAGCGTCCCGGGACACCCATACGAGCAGTACTTC.

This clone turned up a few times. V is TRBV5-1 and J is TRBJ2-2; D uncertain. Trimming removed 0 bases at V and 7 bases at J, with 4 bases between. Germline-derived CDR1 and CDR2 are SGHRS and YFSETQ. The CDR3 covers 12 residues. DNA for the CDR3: TGCGCCAGCAGCTTGGTTGACGGGGAGCTGTTTTTT. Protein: CASSLVDGELFF. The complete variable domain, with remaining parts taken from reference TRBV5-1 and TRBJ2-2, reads KAGVTQTPRYLIKTRGQQVTLSCSPISGHRSVSWYQQTPGQGLQFLFEYFSETQRNKGNFPGRFSGRQFSNSRSEMNVSTLELGDSALYLCASSLVDGELFFGEGSRLTVL.

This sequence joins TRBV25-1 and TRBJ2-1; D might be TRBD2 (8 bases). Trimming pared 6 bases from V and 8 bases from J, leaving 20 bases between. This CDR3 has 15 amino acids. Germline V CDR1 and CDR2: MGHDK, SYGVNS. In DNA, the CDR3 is TGTGCCAGCAGCCAACCGGGACTAGGGGGCGATGAGCAGTTCTTC. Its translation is CASSQPGLGGDEQFF.

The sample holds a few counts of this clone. The CDR3 DNA follows: TGTGCCAGTGCCCGGGACGAGACCTACGAGCAGTACTTC. It codes for CASARDETYEQYF. This chain joins TRBV19 and TRBJ2-7; D possibly uses TRBD1 or TRBD2 (5 bases each). The length of the CDR3 is 13 residues. Germline V gene data show CDR1 as LNHDA and CDR2 as SQIVND (reference sequence). V was shortened by 8 bases and J by 2 bases, with 13 bases between the two germline ends.

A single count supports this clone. CDR3 DNA: TGCGCCAGCAGCCAACCAGGGTCAGATACGCAGTATTTT. It yields the protein CASSQPGSDTQYF. The chain is built from TRBV4-1 and TRBJ2-3; a possible D gene is TRBD1 (5 bases). The V and J ends lost 2 bases and 4 bases respectively, with 7 bases between them. The germline CDR1 and CDR2 sequences are MGHRA and YSYEKL. The CDR3 runs to 13 residues.

The CDR3 nucleotides are TGTGCCAGCAGCTTAGATAAGATGGATAACCAGCCCCAGCATTTT. It codes for CASSLDKMDNQPQHF. This rearrangement joins TRBV11-2 to TRBJ1-5, with D unclear. Trimming removed 0 bases at V and 7 bases at J, with 13 bases between. The CDR3 is made up of 15 amino acids. Germline V gene lookup returns CDR1 SGHAT and CDR2 FQNNGV.

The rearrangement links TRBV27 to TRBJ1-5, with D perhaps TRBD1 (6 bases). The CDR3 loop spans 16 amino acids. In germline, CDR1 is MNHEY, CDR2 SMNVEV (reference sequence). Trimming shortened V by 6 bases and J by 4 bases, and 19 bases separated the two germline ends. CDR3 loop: CASSPRTDRRNQPQHF. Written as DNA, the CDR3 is TGTGCCAGCAGCCCGCGGACGGACAGACGAAATCAGCCCCAGCATTTT.

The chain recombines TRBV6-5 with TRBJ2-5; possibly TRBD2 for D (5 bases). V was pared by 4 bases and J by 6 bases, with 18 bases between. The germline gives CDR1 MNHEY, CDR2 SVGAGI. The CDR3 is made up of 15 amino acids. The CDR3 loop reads CASSSLEEAAQTQYF. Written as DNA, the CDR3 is TGTGCCAGCAGTTCCCTTGAGGAGGCCGCACAGACCCAGTACTTC.

In DNA form, the CDR3 reads TGCGCCAGCAGGGGACTAGCGGGGGCCAACGTCCTGACTTTC. This encodes CASRGLAGANVLTF. This chain uses TRBV5-1 with TRBJ2-6; 10 positions match TRBD2. Germline loops: CDR1 SGHRS, CDR2 YFSETQ. The CDR3 is 14 amino acids. Germline trimming cut 5 bases from V and 4 bases from J; bases unmatched to any gene: 0.

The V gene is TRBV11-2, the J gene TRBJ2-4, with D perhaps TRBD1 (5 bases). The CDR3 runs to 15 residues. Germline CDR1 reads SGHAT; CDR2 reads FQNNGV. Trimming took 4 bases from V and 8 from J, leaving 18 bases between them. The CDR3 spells CASSSNPGPAYIQYF. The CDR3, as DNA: TGTGCCAGCAGCTCCAACCCAGGGCCGGCTTACATTCAGTACTTC.

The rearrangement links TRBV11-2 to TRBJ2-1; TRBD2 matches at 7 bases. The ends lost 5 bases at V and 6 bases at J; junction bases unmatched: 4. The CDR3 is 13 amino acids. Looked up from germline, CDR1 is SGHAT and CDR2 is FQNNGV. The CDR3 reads CASSTASGNEQFF. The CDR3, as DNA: TGTGCCAGCAGCACCGCTAGCGGCAATGAGCAGTTCTTC.

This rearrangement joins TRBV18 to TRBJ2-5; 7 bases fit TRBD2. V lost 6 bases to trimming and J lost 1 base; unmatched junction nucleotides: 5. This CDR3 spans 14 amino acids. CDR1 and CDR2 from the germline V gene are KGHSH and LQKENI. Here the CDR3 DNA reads TGTGCCAGCTCCCTCACGGGGGGCCAAGAGACCCAGTACTTC. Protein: CASSLTGGQETQYF. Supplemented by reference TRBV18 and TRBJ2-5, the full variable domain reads NAGVMQNPRHLVRRRGQEARLRCSPMKGHSHVYWYRQLPEEGLKFMVYLQKENIIDESGMPKERFSAEFPKEGPSILRIQQVVRGDSAAYFCASSLTGGQETQYFGPGTRLLVL.